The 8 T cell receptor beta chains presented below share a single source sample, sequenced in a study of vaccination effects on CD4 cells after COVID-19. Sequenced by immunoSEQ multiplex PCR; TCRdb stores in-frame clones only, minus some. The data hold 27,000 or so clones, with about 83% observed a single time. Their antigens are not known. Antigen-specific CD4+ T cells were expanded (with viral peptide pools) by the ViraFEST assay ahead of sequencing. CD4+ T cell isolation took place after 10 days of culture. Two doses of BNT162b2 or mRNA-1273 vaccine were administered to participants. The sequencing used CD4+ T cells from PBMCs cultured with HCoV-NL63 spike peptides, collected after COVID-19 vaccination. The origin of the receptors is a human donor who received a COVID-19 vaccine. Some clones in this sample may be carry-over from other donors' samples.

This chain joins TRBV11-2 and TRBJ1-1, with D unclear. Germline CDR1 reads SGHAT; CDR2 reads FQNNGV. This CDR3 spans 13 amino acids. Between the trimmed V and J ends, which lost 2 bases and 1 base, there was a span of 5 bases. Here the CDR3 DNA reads TGTGCCAGCAGCTTAATGAGGAACACTGAAGCTTTCTTT. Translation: CASSLMRNTEAFF.

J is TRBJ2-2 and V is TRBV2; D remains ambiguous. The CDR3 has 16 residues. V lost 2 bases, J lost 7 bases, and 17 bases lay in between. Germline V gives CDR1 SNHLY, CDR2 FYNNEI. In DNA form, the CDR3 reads TGTGCCAGCAGTGAATTGGCCTACCCGTATGTCGGGGAGCTGTTTTTT. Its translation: CASSELAYPYVGELFF.

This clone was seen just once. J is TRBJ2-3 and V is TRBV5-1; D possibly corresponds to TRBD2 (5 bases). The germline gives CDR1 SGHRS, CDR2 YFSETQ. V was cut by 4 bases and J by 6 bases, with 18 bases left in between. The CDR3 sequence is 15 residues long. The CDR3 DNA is TGCGCCAGCAGCCCGGATCCGTCTCGAGGGGATACGCAGTATTTT. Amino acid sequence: CASSPDPSRGDTQYF.

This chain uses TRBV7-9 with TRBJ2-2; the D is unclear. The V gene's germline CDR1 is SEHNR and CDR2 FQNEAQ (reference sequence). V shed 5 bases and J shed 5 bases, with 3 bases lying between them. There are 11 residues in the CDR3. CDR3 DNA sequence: TGTGCCAGCAGCACTACCGGGGAGCTGTTTTTT. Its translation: CASSTTGELFF. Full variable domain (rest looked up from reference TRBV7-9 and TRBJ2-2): DTGVSQNPRHKITKRGQNVTFRCDPISEHNRLYWYRQTLGQGPEFLTYFQNEAQLEKSRLLSDRFSAERPKGSFSTLEIQRTEQGDSAMYLCASSTTGELFFGEGSRLTVL.

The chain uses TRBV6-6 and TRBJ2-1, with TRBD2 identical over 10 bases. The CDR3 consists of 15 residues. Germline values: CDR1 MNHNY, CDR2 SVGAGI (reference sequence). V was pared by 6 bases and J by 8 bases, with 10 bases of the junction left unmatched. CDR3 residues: CASSLSGGAGYEQFF. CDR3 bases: TGTGCCAGCAGCCTAAGCGGGGGGGCCGGCTATGAGCAGTTCTTC.

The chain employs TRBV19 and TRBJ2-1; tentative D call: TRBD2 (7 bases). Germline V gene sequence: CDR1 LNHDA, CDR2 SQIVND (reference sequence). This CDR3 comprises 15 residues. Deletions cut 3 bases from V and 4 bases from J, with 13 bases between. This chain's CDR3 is CASSIAGADYNEQFF. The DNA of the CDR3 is TGTGCCAGTAGTATTGCGGGGGCAGATTACAATGAGCAGTTCTTC. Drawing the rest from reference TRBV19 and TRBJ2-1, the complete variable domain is DGGITQSPKYLFRKEGQNVTLSCEQNLNHDAMYWYRQDPGQGLRLIYYSQIVNDFQKGDIAEGYSVSREKKESFPLTVTSAQKNPTAFYLCASSIAGADYNEQFFGPGTRLTVL.

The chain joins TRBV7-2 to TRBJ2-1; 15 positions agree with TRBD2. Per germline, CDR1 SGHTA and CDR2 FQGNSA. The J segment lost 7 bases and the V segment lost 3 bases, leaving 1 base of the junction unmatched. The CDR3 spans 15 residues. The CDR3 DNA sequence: TGTGCCAGCAGCTTGGGACTAGCGGGGGGTAATGAGCAGTTCTTC. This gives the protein CASSLGLAGGNEQFF.

The CDR3 nucleotides are TGTGCCAGCAGCCCGAACTCTGGAAACACCATATATTTT. It specifies CASSPNSGNTIYF. This chain connects TRBV7-3 to TRBJ1-3; D unresolved. Germline V gene sequence: CDR1 SGHTA, CDR2 FQGTGA. There are 13 residues in the CDR3. Trimming removed 5 bases at V and 0 bases at J, with 5 bases between.